The present T cell receptor (beta chain) was sequenced within a study of cytomegalovirus exposure and HLA in healthy donors. PCR involved 60 Vbeta and 13 Jbeta primers. This table comes from immunoSEQ multiplex PCR, and its TCRdb copy is limited to in-frame clones, with some not included. Among around 92,000 clones, over 70% were seen once, and the ten largest hold 1.2%. Worth noting for this clone: Its antigen remains unidentified.

Study results and limitations: In a later analysis, TCR beta V- and J-gene trimming showed a link to a missense DCLRE1C variant. Using the classifier, cytomegalovirus status was reportedly diagnosed with high specificity and sensitivity. TCR beta V segments were, for the most part, productive about 90% or about 30% of the time in an earlier analysis. Immune exposure information available was restricted to CMV serostatus.

This clonotype was sampled from a girl aged 2 to 9 in good health and CMV-seropositive. The sequencing input was PBMCs.

The CDR3 sequence: CASSPTTGGQPQHF. CDR3 nucleotide sequence: TGTGCCAGCAGCCCGACGACGGGGGGTCAGCCCCAGCATTTT. V gene TRBV9 combines with J gene TRBJ1-5, with D possibly TRBD1 on 5 matching bases. Germline V lookup: CDR1 SGDLS, CDR2 YYNGEE. The V end was cut by 4 bases, the J end by 6 bases, with 14 bases between. The CDR3 loop spans 14 amino acids. The whole variable domain, remainder taken from reference TRBV9 and TRBJ1-5, is DSGVTQTPKHLITATGQRVTLRCSPRSGDLSVYWYQQSLDQGLQFLIQYYNGEERAKGNILERFSAQQFPDLHSELNLSSLELGDSALYFCASSPTTGGQPQHFGDGTRLSIL.